A single sample is the source of the 9 T cell receptor beta chains below, sequenced in a study of CD8+ T cells in alopecia areata. Sample treatment: oral pan-JAK inhibitor, 5-10 mg twice daily. It was cDNA, reverse transcribed from extracted RNA, that served as the sequencing template. Measured with immunoSEQ multiplex PCR; TCRdb has only the in-frame clones, and not every one. The sample includes a few hundred thousand clones, roughly 60% of them seen just once. The specimen was CD4+ T cells sorted from blood, collected between weeks 51 and 54, from a patient treated with tofacitinib. These receptors all stem from a human donor with alopecia areata.

This clone came up a few times. This rearrangement joins TRBV5-1 to TRBJ1-2; D gene uncertain. The CDR3 is made up of 11 amino acids. Trimming took 0 bases from V and 6 from J, leaving 3 bases between them. Looked up from germline, CDR1 is SGHRS and CDR2 is YFSETQ. This chain's CDR3 is CASSLGHGYTF. The CDR3, as DNA: TGCGCCAGCAGCTTGGGTCATGGCTACACCTTC.

This clone was seen a handful of times. The V call is TRBV5-1, the J call TRBJ1-4; TRBD1 might be the D (5 bases). Per germline, CDR1 SGHRS and CDR2 YFSETQ. Trimming took 2 bases from V and 6 from J, leaving 14 bases between them. The CDR3 loop spans 15 amino acids. In nucleotides, the CDR3 is TGCGCCAGCAGCTTTTCGGGGGGTCGCGATGAAAAACTGTTTTTT. Protein sequence: CASSFSGGRDEKLFF.

This CDR3 reads CASSLSELAKNIQYF. CDR3 coding DNA: TGTGCCAGCAGCTTGTCGGAACTAGCCAAAAACATTCAGTACTTC. The chain combines TRBV5-6 with TRBJ2-4, with D hard to call. The CDR3 has 15 amino acids. Per the germline V gene, CDR1 is SGHDT and CDR2 is YYEEEE. V shed 1 base and J shed 0 bases, with 8 bases lying between them.

A few counts support this clone. This sequence joins TRBV7-8 and TRBJ2-5, with D unresolved. Germline V gene lookup returns CDR1 SGHVS and CDR2 FQNEAQ. Trimming took 0 bases from V and 4 from J, leaving 18 bases between them. There are 17 residues in the CDR3. The CDR3, as DNA: TGTGCCAGCAGCTTAGCGATGCGTGAGGACGTCCGAGAGACCCAGTACTTC. Residues: CASSLAMREDVRETQYF.

In its sample, this clone was seen once. The DNA for the CDR3 is TGTGCCAGCACCGTGTGGAGGGTTGGTTCTTGGGCCAACGTCCTGACTTTC. Residues: CASTVWRVGSWANVLTF. V gene TRBV5-6 combines with J gene TRBJ2-6; D is possibly TRBD2 (6 bases). Trimming took off 6 bases at V and 5 bases at J, with 21 bases between the two ends. This CDR3 is 17 amino acids long. The germline V gene has CDR1 SGHDT and CDR2 YYEEEE. The full variable domain, with the rest looked up from reference TRBV5-6 and TRBJ2-6, is DAGVTQSPTHLIKTRGQQVTLRCSPKSGHDTVSWYQQALGQGPQFIFQYYEEEERQRGNFPDRFSGHQFPNYSSELNVNALLLGDSALYLCASTVWRVGSWANVLTFGAGSRLTVL.

The chain couples TRBV2 to TRBJ2-2; D possibly corresponds to TRBD1 (6 bases). CDR3 length: 16 residues. With 4 bases removed from V and 4 bases from J, the gap between germline ends came to 16 bases. Germline CDR1 SNHLY, CDR2 FYNNEI. As DNA, the CDR3 is TGTGCCAGCAGTGTGGTGTCAGGGGCGGTCACCGGGGAGCTGTTTTTT. Amino acid sequence: CASSVVSGAVTGELFF.

The V gene is TRBV11-2, the J gene TRBJ2-3; D is uncertain. This CDR3 has 13 residues. The germline V gene encodes CDR1 SGHAT and CDR2 FQNNGV. Trimming shortened V by 2 bases and J by 4 bases, and 7 bases separated the two germline ends. As DNA, the CDR3 is TGTGCCAGCAGCTTATTGGCTTCAGATACGCAGTATTTT. It is translated as CASSLLASDTQYF.

The chain joins TRBV29-1 to TRBJ2-5; TRBD1 agrees at 7 bases. CDR3 length equals 12 residues. Unmatched junction bases numbered 6, after V lost 6 bases and J lost 5 bases. Germline V gene data show CDR1 as SQVTM and CDR2 as ANQGSEA. The DNA of the CDR3 is TGCAGCGTCCTGACAGGGACGGAGACCCAGTACTTC. This translates into CSVLTGTETQYF.

The chain carries TRBV9 and TRBJ2-5; 8 nucleotides match TRBD2. V trimming: 5 bases; J trimming: 1 base; junction bases outside the gene matches: 4. CDR3 length: 14 amino acids. The germline V gene has CDR1 SGDLS and CDR2 YYNGEE. The CDR3 spells CASSVSGAQETQYF. DNA of the CDR3: TGTGCCAGCAGTGTTAGCGGGGCCCAAGAGACCCAGTACTTC.